One and the same sample provided the 31 T cell receptor beta chains below, sequenced in a study of shared clonotypes between healthy human individuals. Clones were read by immunoSEQ multiplex PCR, and TCRdb kept only the in-frame ones, dropping some. The sample has hundreds of thousands of clones, about 80% seen once. Sequenced sample: memory CD4+ T cells sorted from blood. Regarding subset: CD45RA-negative fraction. Receptor source: a woman aged 25 to 39 in good health.

The chain is built from TRBV11-2 and TRBJ2-7; perhaps TRBD2 as D (5 bases). This CDR3 region has 16 residues. With 5 bases removed from V and 6 bases from J, the gap between germline ends came to 23 bases. CDR1 is SGHAT and CDR2 is FQNNGV in the germline V gene. This CDR3 is CASSQSTKRTGIEQYF. CDR3 DNA sequence: TGTGCCAGCAGCCAGAGTACTAAGCGGACCGGGATCGAGCAGTACTTC.

This clone was counted a single time. The rearrangement joins TRBV29-1 to TRBJ2-1; 8 nucleotides agree with TRBD2. After removal of 6 bases from V and 8 bases from J, the junction contained 15 bases not matched to a gene. CDR1 SQVTM and CDR2 ANQGSEA come from the germline V gene. CDR3 length: 15 amino acids. The CDR3 region is CSVRAGLVSFDEQFF. CDR3 coding DNA: TGCAGCGTGAGAGCGGGACTAGTCTCATTCGATGAGCAGTTCTTC.

This clone was detected a few times. The chain combines TRBV19 with TRBJ2-2, with D possibly being TRBD1 (6 bases). The CDR3 consists of 14 residues. Germline V gene data show CDR1 as LNHDA and CDR2 as SQIVND (reference sequence). V lost 9 bases and J lost 1, with 12 bases in between. The CDR3 DNA sequence: TGTGCCAGCTATGACAGGTTGAACACCGGGGAGCTGTTTTTT. Encoded protein: CASYDRLNTGELFF.

The V gene is TRBV6-1, the J gene TRBJ2-1; D call uncertain. The CDR3 contains 14 residues. V was clipped by 2 bases and J by 4 bases, with 9 bases between them. Germline V gene lookup returns CDR1 MNHNS and CDR2 SASEGT. The CDR3 DNA sequence: TGTGCCAGCAGTGAATTTAGGCAGTACAATGAGCAGTTCTTC. Translation gives CASSEFRQYNEQFF.

On this clone: Within the sample, other DNA sequences also encode this same CDR3. This chain connects TRBV30 to TRBJ2-2, with D unclear. Germline values: CDR1 GTSNPN, CDR2 SVGIG (reference sequence). Trimming shortened V by 0 bases and J by 4 bases, and 6 bases separated the two germline ends. This CDR3 region has 13 residues. CDR3 DNA sequence: TGTGCCTGGAGTGTATTGGGCACCGGGGAGCTGTTTTTT. Translating it yields CAWSVLGTGELFF.

The J gene is TRBJ2-5, the V gene TRBV2; 7 bases are shared with TRBD2. The CDR3 is 15 amino acids. The V segment lost 4 bases and the J segment 1 base; nucleotides outside the gene matches: 6. CDR1 and CDR2 from the germline V gene are SNHLY and FYNNEI. The CDR3 sequence: CASSVSPSGQETQYF. In DNA, the CDR3 is TGTGCCAGCAGTGTTTCCCCTAGCGGCCAAGAGACCCAGTACTTC.

The table lists this clone with many counts. CDR3 coding DNA: TGTGCCAGCAGCCCTAGCGGGAGGGGCAGAGTGCAGTATTTT. Its translation: CASSPSGRGRVQYF. The V call is TRBV7-8, the J call TRBJ2-3; 12 positions match TRBD2. The V gene end was trimmed by 5 bases and the J gene end by 11 bases; junction bases not matched to a gene: 8. Germline V lookup: CDR1 SGHVS, CDR2 FQNEAQ. The length of the CDR3 is 14 residues.

The J gene is TRBJ2-3, the V gene TRBV19, with 10 nucleotides matching TRBD2. Trimming cost V 4 bases and J 5 bases; bases outside gene matches: 9. CDR1 and CDR2 (germline): LNHDA, SQIVND (reference sequence). The CDR3 is 16 residues long. CDR3 DNA: TGTGCCAGTAGTACGCGGCTAGCGGGAGTTTTAGATACGCAGTATTTT. Amino acid sequence: CASSTRLAGVLDTQYF.

Remarks on this clone: This sample includes further DNA sequences coding for the same CDR3. V usage is TRBV5-1 and J usage is TRBJ2-6; D ambiguous. The V and J ends lost 0 bases and 2 bases respectively, with 9 bases between them. CDR1 SGHRS and CDR2 YFSETQ come from the germline V gene. The CDR3 has 16 amino acids. CDR3 DNA: TGCGCCAGCAGCTTGGATGGAGTTGCTGGGGCCAACGTCCTGACTTTC. Its protein is CASSLDGVAGANVLTF.

The chain recombines TRBV4-1 with TRBJ2-7; D is unclear. V was pared by 0 bases and J by 0 bases, with 9 bases between. The CDR3 sequence is 15 residues long. The germline V gene encodes CDR1 MGHRA and CDR2 YSYEKL. CDR3 region: CASSQDSLSSYEQYF. The CDR3 DNA follows: TGCGCCAGCAGCCAAGATTCGCTGAGCTCCTACGAGCAGTACTTC.

The chain employs TRBV28 and TRBJ1-1; D possibly corresponds to TRBD1 (5 bases). V lost 5 bases, J lost 4 bases, and 17 bases lay in between. Germline CDR1 and CDR2: MDHEN and SYDVKM. There are 15 residues in the CDR3. DNA for the CDR3: TGTGCCAGCAGTATCCCGCAGGGAGTTGGCACTGAAGCTTTCTTT. Translating gives CASSIPQGVGTEAFF.

The CDR3 spells CASSLAAAGVVYNEQFF. The CDR3 bases are TGTGCCAGCAGCTTAGCCGCGGCGGGAGTGGTCTACAATGAGCAGTTCTTC. The V call is TRBV7-9, the J call TRBJ2-1; 7 bases align to TRBD2. V was clipped by 0 bases and J by 3 bases; unmatched bases: 8. This CDR3 is 17 amino acids long. CDR1 and CDR2 from the germline V gene are SEHNR and FQNEAQ (reference sequence).

The table lists this clone with a count of one. V gene TRBV10-3 combines with J gene TRBJ2-7; TRBD1 agrees at 9 bases. The germline V gene encodes CDR1 ENHRY and CDR2 SYGVKD. The CDR3 length is 15 residues. V shed 2 bases and J 4 bases; nucleotides not matched to a gene: 6. The CDR3: CAISEAQGAPYEQYF. The DNA of the CDR3 is TGTGCCATCAGTGAGGCACAGGGGGCACCGTACGAGCAGTACTTC.

The chain links TRBV29-1 to TRBJ1-4, with 10 bases aligning to TRBD1. Germline CDR1 SQVTM, CDR2 ANQGSEA. The CDR3 spans 14 residues. With V trimmed by 6 bases and J by 0 bases, 1 base remained unmatched. The CDR3 loop is CSVGQGSTNEKLFF. The CDR3 DNA follows: TGCAGCGTGGGACAGGGGTCAACTAATGAAAAACTGTTTTTT.

V is TRBV6-6 and J is TRBJ2-1; D possibly corresponds to TRBD2 (5 bases). CDR3 length: 15 amino acids. The germline CDR1 and CDR2 sequences are MNHNY and SVGAGI (reference sequence). Trimming removed 5 bases from V and 0 bases from J, with 11 bases in between. The DNA for the CDR3 is TGTGCCAGCAGTGCACTAGGGAGCTCCTACAATGAGCAGTTCTTC. This translates into CASSALGSSYNEQFF.

V gene TRBV6-5 combines with J gene TRBJ2-1, with TRBD2 identical over 8 bases. The CDR3 runs 13 residues. From germline, CDR1 is MNHEY and CDR2 SVGAGI. After removal of 10 bases from V and 3 bases from J, the junction contained 5 bases not matched to a gene. The CDR3 nucleotides read TGTGCCACCAAAGCGGGGGTCTACAATGAGCAGTTCTTC. Protein sequence: CATKAGVYNEQFF.

CDR3 amino acids: CASSLGTGWDTEAFF. CDR3 in DNA: TGTGCCAGCAGCCTCGGCACGGGCTGGGACACTGAAGCTTTCTTT. The chain combines TRBV14 with TRBJ1-1; no definite D call. The V gene's germline CDR1 is SGHDN and CDR2 FVKESK. Trimming took 4 bases from V and 3 from J, leaving 15 bases between them. CDR3 length equals 15 residues.

The V gene is TRBV25-1, the J gene TRBJ2-1, with 8 positions matching TRBD2. V gave up 3 bases and J gave up 9 bases; unmatched junction bases: 10. The CDR3 length is 15 residues. Germline V gene sequence: CDR1 MGHDK, CDR2 SYGVNS. The CDR3 sequence is CASSDRTSPRREQFF. The CDR3 nucleotides read TGTGCCAGCAGTGACCGGACTAGCCCTCGGCGTGAGCAGTTCTTC.

A few counts support this clone. The chain carries TRBV28 and TRBJ1-1, with a possible D match to TRBD1 (6 bases). Germline V gene data show CDR1 as MDHEN and CDR2 as SYDVKM. V was pared by 3 bases and J by 4 bases, with 12 bases between. The CDR3 sequence is 14 residues long. The CDR3, as DNA: TGTGCCAGCAGTTTTCGTGGGACAAGCACTGAAGCTTTCTTT. Its protein is CASSFRGTSTEAFF. Full variable domain (missing parts from reference TRBV28 and TRBJ1-1): DVKVTQSSRYLVKRTGEKVFLECVQDMDHENMFWYRQDPGLGLRLIYFSYDVKMKEKGDIPEGYSVSREKKERFSLILESASTNQTSMYLCASSFRGTSTEAFFGQGTRLTVV.

This clone was observed once. The J gene is TRBJ1-2, the V gene TRBV25-1; perhaps TRBD1 as D (5 bases). The germline V gene encodes CDR1 MGHDK and CDR2 SYGVNS. V was trimmed by 7 bases and J by 3 bases, leaving 12 bases between them. The CDR3 has 13 residues. The DNA for the CDR3 is TGTGCCAGCACGCGGGGGTTTGACTATGGCTACACCTTC. It codes for CASTRGFDYGYTF.

V usage is TRBV15 and J usage is TRBJ1-2, with TRBD1 identical over 8 bases. Trimming removed 7 bases from V and 1 base from J; junction bases left unmatched: 5. Germline V lookup: CDR1 LNHNV, CDR2 YYDKDF (reference sequence). This CDR3 contains 14 residues. The CDR3 sequence: CATTGGRDNYGYTF. The CDR3 coding sequence is TGTGCCACCACAGGGGGCAGGGATAACTATGGCTACACCTTC.

The chain uses TRBV14 and TRBJ2-3; D is unclear. The ends were cut back, 1 base at V and 6 bases at J, with 8 bases in the middle. CDR3 length equals 13 residues. Germline loops: CDR1 SGHDN, CDR2 FVKESK. The CDR3 region has the DNA TGTGCCAGCAGCCAAGTGTCCTCGGATACGCAGTATTTT. It yields the protein CASSQVSSDTQYF.

This chain connects TRBV9 to TRBJ1-2; weak D call: TRBD1 (5 bases). Deletions cut 4 bases from V and 2 bases from J, with 15 bases between. Germline V gives CDR1 SGDLS, CDR2 YYNGEE. The CDR3 is 15 residues long. The chain's CDR3 is CASSLGGGGNYGYTF. The CDR3 coding sequence is TGTGCCAGCAGCCTGGGCGGCGGGGGAAACTATGGCTACACCTTC.

The V and J genes are TRBV5-1 and TRBJ2-5; 7 nucleotides agree with TRBD2. The germline gives CDR1 SGHRS, CDR2 YFSETQ. V shed 0 bases, J shed 5 bases, and the junction held 10 bases outside the gene matches. This CDR3 has 16 residues. This CDR3 reads CASSLASGGAGETQYF. The CDR3, as DNA: TGCGCCAGCAGCTTGGCCTCGGGGGGAGCGGGGGAGACCCAGTACTTC.

The chain uses TRBV28 and TRBJ2-7, with 8 bases fitting TRBD1. From germline, CDR1 is MDHEN and CDR2 SYDVKM. Trimming cost V 4 bases and J 3 bases; bases outside gene matches: 8. The CDR3 has 15 residues. CDR3 nucleotide sequence: TGTGCCAGCAGTTCCTCGAGACAGGGGAACTACGAGCAGTACTTC. Residues: CASSSSRQGNYEQYF.

This chain uses TRBV6-5 with TRBJ2-1; TRBD2 is a possible D gene (5 bases). This CDR3 is built from 16 residues. Deletions cut 2 bases from V and 7 bases from J, with 18 bases between. Germline loops: CDR1 MNHEY, CDR2 SVGAGI. CDR3 region: CASSYGSLAGVNEQFF. Here the CDR3 DNA reads TGTGCCAGCAGTTACGGCTCGCTAGCAGGTGTGAATGAGCAGTTCTTC.

The CDR3 bases are TGTGCCAGCAGTGTTGACAGGGGGACGGAGACCCAGTACTTC. Its translation is CASSVDRGTETQYF. The genes are TRBV2 and TRBJ2-5; 9 bases are shared with TRBD1. V shed 4 bases and J 5 bases; nucleotides not matched to a gene: 5. Germline-derived CDR1 and CDR2 are SNHLY and FYNNEI. The CDR3 extends over 14 amino acids. The variable domain in full, with the rest retrieved from reference TRBV2 and TRBJ2-5, is EPEVTQTPSHQVTQMGQEVILRCVPISNHLYFYWYRQILGQKVEFLVSFYNNEISEKSEIFDDQFSVERPDGSNFTLKIRSTKLEDSAMYFCASSVDRGTETQYFGPGTRLLVL.

As to this clone: Other nucleotide sequences in the sample specify the same CDR3. This chain connects TRBV7-2 to TRBJ2-1, with D unresolved. The germline V and J ends were trimmed by 0 bases and 2 bases, with 2 bases remaining between them. Germline CDR1 reads SGHTA; CDR2 reads FQGNSA. The CDR3 is 13 residues long. The chain's CDR3 is CASSLATYNEQFF. CDR3 bases: TGTGCCAGCAGCTTAGCCACCTACAATGAGCAGTTCTTC.

This sequence joins TRBV19 and TRBJ1-5, with 11 bases matching TRBD1. Germline V gene lookup returns CDR1 LNHDA and CDR2 SQIVND (reference sequence). J was trimmed by 2 bases and V by 7 bases; bases with no gene match: 4. There are 15 residues in the CDR3. CDR3 sequence (DNA): TGTGCCAGTACAGGACAGGGGGCTGGCAATCAGCCCCAGCATTTT. This gives the protein CASTGQGAGNQPQHF.

The CDR3 DNA follows: TGCGCCAGCAGCAATAATGAAAAACTGTTTTTT. Its protein product is CASSNNEKLFF. The chain uses TRBV5-1 and TRBJ1-4, with D hard to call. CDR3 length: 11 amino acids. Germline V gives CDR1 SGHRS, CDR2 YFSETQ. Between the trimmed V and J ends, which lost 4 bases and 4 bases, there was a span of 2 bases.

The rearrangement joins TRBV28 to TRBJ2-5; a weak D match, TRBD2 (6 bases). The CDR3 spans 16 residues. The germline V and J ends were trimmed by 4 bases and 3 bases, with 18 bases remaining between them. Germline CDR1 MDHEN, CDR2 SYDVKM. The CDR3 coding sequence is TGTGCCAGCAGTTATTCGGGAGCGAAGGGGAAAGAGACCCAGTACTTC. Translating it yields CASSYSGAKGKETQYF.